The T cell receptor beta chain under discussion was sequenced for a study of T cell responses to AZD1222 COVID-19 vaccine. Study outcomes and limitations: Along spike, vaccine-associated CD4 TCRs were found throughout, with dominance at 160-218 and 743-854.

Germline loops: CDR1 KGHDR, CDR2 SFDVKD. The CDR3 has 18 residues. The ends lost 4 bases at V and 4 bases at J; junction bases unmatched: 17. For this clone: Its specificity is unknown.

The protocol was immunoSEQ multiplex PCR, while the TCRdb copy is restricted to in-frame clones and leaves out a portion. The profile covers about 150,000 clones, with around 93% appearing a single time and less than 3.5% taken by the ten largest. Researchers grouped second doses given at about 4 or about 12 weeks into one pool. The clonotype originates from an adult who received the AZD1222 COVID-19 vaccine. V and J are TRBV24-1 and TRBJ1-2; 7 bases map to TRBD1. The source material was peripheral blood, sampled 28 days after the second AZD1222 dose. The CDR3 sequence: CATSDPAMTGSDSYGYTF. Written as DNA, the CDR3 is TGTGCCACCAGTGACCCTGCTATGACAGGGAGTGACAGCTATGGCTACACCTTC.